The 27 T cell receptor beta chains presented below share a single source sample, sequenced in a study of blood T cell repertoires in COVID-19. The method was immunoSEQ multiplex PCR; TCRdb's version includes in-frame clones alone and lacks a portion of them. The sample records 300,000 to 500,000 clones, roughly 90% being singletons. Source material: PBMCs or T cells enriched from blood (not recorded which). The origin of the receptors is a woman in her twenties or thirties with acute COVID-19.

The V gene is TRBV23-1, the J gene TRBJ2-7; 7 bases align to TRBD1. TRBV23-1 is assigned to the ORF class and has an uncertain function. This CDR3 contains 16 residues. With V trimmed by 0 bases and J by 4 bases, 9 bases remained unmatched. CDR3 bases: TGCGCCAGCAGTCAATCACCCCGGACAGGCGGATACGAGCAGTACTTC. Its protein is CASSQSPRTGGYEQYF.

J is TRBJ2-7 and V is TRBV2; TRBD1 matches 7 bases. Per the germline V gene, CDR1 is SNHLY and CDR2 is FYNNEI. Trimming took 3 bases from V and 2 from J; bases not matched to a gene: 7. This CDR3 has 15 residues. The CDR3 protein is CASSEGDSSTYEQYF. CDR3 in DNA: TGTGCCAGCAGTGAGGGGGACAGCTCCACCTACGAGCAGTACTTC.

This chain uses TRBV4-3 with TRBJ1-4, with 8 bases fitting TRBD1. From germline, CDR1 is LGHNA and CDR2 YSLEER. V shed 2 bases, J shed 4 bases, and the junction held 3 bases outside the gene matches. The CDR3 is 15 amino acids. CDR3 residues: CASSQPGQVNEKLFF. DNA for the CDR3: TGCGCCAGCAGCCAACCGGGACAGGTTAATGAAAAACTGTTTTTT.

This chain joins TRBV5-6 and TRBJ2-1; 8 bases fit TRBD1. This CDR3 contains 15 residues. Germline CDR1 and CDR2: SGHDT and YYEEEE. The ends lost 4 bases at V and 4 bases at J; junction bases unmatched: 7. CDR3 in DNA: TGTGCCAGCAGCCACCGGACAGGGTCTTACAATGAGCAGTTCTTC. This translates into CASSHRTGSYNEQFF.

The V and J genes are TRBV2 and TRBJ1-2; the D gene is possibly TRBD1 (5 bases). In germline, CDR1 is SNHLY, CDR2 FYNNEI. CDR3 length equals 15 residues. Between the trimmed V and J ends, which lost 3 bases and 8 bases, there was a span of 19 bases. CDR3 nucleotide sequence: TGTGCCAGCAGTGAGGGACTTACGGGCTTGGAGGGCTACACCTTC. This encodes CASSEGLTGLEGYTF. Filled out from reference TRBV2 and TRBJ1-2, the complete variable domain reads EPEVTQTPSHQVTQMGQEVILRCVPISNHLYFYWYRQILGQKVEFLVSFYNNEISEKSEIFDDQFSVERPDGSNFTLKIRSTKLEDSAMYFCASSEGLTGLEGYTFGSGTRLTVV.

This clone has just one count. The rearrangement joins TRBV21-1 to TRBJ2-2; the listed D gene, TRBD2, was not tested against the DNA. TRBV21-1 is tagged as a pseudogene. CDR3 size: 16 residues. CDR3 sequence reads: CASSTSSGVNTGELFF. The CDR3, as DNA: TGTGCCAGCAGCACCTCTAGCGGGGTGAACACCGGGGAGCTGTTTTTT.

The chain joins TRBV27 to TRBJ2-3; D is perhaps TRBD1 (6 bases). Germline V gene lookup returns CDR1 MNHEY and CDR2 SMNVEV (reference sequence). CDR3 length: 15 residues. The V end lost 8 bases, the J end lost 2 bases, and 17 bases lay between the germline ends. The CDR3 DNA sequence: TGTGCCAGCGGACGATCCGGGACAATCACAGATACGCAGTATTTT. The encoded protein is CASGRSGTITDTQYF.

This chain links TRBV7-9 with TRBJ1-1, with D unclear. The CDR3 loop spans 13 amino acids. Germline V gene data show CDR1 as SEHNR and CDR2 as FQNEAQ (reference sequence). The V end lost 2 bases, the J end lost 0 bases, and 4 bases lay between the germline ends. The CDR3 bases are TGTGCCAGCAGCTTATATATGAACACTGAAGCTTTCTTT. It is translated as CASSLYMNTEAFF.

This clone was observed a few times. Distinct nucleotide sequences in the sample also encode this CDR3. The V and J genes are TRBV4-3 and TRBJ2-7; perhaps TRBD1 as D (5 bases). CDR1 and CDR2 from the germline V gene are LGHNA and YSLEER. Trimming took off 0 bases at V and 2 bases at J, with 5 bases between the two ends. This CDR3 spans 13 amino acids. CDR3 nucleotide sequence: TGCGCCAGCAGCCAAGACAGGGCCTACGAGCAGTACTTC. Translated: CASSQDRAYEQYF.

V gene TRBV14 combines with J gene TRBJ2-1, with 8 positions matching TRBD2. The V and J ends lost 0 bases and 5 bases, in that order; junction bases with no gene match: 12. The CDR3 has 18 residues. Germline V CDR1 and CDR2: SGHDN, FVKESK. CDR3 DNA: TGTGCCAGCAGCCAAGATCTCCTCTGGCCCGGGGGGGACAATGAGCAGTTCTTC. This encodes CASSQDLLWPGGDNEQFF. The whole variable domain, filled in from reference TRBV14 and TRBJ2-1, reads EAGVTQFPSHSVIEKGQTVTLRCDPISGHDNLYWYRRVMGKEIKFLLHFVKESKQDESGMPNNRFLAERTGGTYSTLKVQPAELEDSGVYFCASSQDLLWPGGDNEQFFGPGTRLTVL.

CDR3 DNA: TGTGCCAGCAGCCGCCTACTAGCGGGCGCCACAGATACGCAGTATTTT. Translated: CASSRLLAGATDTQYF. This chain joins TRBV3-1 (or the pseudogene TRBV3-2) and TRBJ2-3; 9 nucleotides match TRBD2. The CDR3 runs 16 residues. CDR1 LGHDT and CDR2 YNNKEL come from the germline V gene (reference sequence). V dropped 4 bases and J dropped 2; count of bases not matched to a gene: 7.

CDR3 residues: CASSERSPNYGYTF. CDR3 in DNA: TGTGCCAGCAGCGAGAGATCCCCTAACTATGGCTACACCTTC. This sequence joins TRBV3-1 (or the pseudogene TRBV3-2) and TRBJ1-2; D is ambiguous. The CDR3 extends over 14 amino acids. Germline assignment: CDR1 LGHDT and CDR2 YNNKEL (reference sequence). The V gene lost 5 bases and the J gene lost 0 bases, with 10 bases spanning the gap.

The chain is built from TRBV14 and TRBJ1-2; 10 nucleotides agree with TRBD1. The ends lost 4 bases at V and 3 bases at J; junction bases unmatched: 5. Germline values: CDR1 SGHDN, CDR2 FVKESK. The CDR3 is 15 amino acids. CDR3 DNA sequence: TGTGCCAGCAGCCCTCCCGGGACAGGGGACTATGGCTACACCTTC. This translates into CASSPPGTGDYGYTF.

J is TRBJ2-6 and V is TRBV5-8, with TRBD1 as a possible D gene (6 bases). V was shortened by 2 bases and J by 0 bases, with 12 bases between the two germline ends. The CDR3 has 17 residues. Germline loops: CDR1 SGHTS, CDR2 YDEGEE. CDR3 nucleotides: TGTGCCAGCAGCTTTGACAGGTCCCACTCTGGGGCCAACGTCCTGACTTTC. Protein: CASSFDRSHSGANVLTF.

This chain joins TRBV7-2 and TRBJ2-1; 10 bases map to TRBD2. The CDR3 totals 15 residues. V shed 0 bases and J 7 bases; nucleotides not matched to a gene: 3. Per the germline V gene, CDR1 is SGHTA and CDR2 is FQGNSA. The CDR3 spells CASSLAAGGWNEQFF. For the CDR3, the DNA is TGTGCCAGCAGCTTAGCAGCGGGGGGGTGGAATGAGCAGTTCTTC.

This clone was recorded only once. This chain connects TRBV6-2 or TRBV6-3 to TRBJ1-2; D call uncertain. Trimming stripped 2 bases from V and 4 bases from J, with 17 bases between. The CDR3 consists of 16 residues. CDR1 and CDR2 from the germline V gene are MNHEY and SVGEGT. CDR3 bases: TGTGCCAGCAGTTACCGGAACGAACAGCCCCTCTATGGCTACACCTTC. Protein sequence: CASSYRNEQPLYGYTF.

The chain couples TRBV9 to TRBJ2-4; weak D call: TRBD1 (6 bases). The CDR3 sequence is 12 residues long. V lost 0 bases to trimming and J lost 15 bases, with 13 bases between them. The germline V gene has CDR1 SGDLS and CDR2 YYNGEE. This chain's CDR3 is CASSVAQGPVYF. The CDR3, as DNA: TGTGCCAGCAGCGTAGCTCAGGGGCCGGTGTACTTC.

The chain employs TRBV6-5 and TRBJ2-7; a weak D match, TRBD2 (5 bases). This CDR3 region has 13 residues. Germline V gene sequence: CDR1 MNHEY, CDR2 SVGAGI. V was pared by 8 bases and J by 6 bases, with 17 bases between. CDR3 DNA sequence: TGTGCCAGCGGAGGTAGCTTCCGATCCGAGCAGTACTTC. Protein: CASGGSFRSEQYF.

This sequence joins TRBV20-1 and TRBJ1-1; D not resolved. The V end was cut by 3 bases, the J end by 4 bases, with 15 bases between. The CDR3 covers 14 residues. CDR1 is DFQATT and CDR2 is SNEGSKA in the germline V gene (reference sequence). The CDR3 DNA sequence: TGCAGTGCTAGTGACCTGAGGAGCCGCACTGAAGCTTTCTTT. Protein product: CSASDLRSRTEAFF.

CDR3 sequence: CASLRAGGNFPEAFF. Written as DNA, the CDR3 is TGTGCCAGTCTACGGGCAGGGGGCAATTTTCCTGAAGCTTTCTTT. This chain uses TRBV19 with TRBJ1-1; 8 bases map to TRBD1. CDR3 size: 15 residues. Germline CDR1 is LNHDA and CDR2 is SQIVND (reference sequence). J lost 6 bases, V lost 8 bases, and 14 bases had no gene match.

CDR3 region: CAVTPGQGNYGYTF. CDR3 in DNA: TGTGCCGTAACACCGGGACAGGGTAACTATGGCTACACCTTC. V is TRBV24-1 and J is TRBJ1-2; 9 nucleotides agree with TRBD1. Unmatched junction bases numbered 8, after V lost 12 bases and J lost 1 base. The CDR3 covers 14 residues. The germline CDR1 and CDR2 sequences are KGHDR and SFDVKD.

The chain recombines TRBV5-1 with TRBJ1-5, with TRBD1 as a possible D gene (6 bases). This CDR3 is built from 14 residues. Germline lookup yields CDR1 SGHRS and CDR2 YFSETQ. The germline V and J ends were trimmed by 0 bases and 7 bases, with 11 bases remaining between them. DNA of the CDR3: TGCGCCAGCAGCTTGGAGGGGGTAGGGCAGCCCCAGCATTTT. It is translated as CASSLEGVGQPQHF.

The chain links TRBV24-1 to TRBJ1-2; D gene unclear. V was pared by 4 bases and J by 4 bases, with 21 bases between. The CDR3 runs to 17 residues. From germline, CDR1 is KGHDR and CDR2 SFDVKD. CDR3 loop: CATSDPKSGKSGYGYTF. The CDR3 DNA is TGTGCCACCAGTGACCCTAAGTCGGGGAAGTCGGGCTATGGCTACACCTTC.

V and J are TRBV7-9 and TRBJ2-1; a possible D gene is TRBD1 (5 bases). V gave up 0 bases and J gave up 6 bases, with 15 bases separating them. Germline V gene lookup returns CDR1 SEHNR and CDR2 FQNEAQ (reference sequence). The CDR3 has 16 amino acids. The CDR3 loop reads CASSLAQGPTTNEQFF. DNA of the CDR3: TGTGCCAGCAGCTTAGCCCAGGGTCCCACCACCAATGAGCAGTTCTTC.

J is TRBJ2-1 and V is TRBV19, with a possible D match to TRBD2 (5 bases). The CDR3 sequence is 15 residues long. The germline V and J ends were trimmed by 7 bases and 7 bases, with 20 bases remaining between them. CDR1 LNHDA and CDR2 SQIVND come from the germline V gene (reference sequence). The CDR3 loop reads CASTFEGTVKNEQFF. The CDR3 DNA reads TGTGCCAGTACGTTTGAGGGAACAGTTAAGAATGAGCAGTTCTTC.

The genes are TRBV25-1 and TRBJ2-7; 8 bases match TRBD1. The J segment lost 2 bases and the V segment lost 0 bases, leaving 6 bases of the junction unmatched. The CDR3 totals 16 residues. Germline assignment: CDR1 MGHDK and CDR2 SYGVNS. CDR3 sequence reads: CASSEYGGQATYEQYF. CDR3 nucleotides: TGTGCCAGCAGTGAATACGGGGGACAGGCGACCTACGAGCAGTACTTC.

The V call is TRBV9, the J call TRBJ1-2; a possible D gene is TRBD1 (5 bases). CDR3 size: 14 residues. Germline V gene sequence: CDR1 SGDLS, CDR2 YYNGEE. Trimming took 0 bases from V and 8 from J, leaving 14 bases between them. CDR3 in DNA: TGTGCCAGCAGCGTAGATCTAAGGGGAGGAGGCTACACCTTC. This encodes CASSVDLRGGGYTF.